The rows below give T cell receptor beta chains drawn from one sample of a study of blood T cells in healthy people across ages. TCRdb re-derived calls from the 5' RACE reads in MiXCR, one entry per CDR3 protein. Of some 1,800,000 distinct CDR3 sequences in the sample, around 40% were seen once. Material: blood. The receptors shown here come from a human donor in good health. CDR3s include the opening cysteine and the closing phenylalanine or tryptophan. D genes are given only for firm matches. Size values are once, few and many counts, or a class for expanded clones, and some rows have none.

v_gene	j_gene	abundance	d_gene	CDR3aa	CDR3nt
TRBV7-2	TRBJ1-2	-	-	CAWSIYREGYTF	TGTGCCTGGAGTATCTACAGAGAGGGCTACACCTTC
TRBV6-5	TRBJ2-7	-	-	CASSYTGTSQYEQYF	TGTGCCAGCAGTTATACAGGGACTTCCCAATACGAGCAGTACTTC
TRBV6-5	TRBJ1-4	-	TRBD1	CASSYKRGQGTQKTKLFF	TGTGCCAGCAGTTACAAGCGGGGACAGGGTACGCAAAAAACGAAACTGTTTTTT
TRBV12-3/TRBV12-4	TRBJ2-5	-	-	CASTLGPRGVETQYF	TGTGCCAGCACCTTGGGACCGCGAGGGGTTGAGACCCAGTACTTC
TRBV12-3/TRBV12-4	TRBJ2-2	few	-	CASSPDRVTGELFF	TGTGCCAGCAGTCCGGATAGGGTAACCGGGGAGCTGTTTTTT
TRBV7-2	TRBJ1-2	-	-	CASSLDIQVGHNYGYTF	TGTGCCAGCAGCTTAGATATACAGGTCGGGCACAACTATGGCTACACCTTC
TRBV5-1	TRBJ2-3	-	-	CASSPGGGPYLLFTDTQYF	TGCGCCAGCAGCCCCGGTGGGGGACCCTACCTATTATTCACAGATACGCAGTATTTT
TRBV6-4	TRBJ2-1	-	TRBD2	CACSANPGGSGEQFF	TGTGCCTGCAGTGCTAATCCGGGGGGGTCGGGTGAGCAGTTCTTC
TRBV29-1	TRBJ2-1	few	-	CSYGTFLGHEQFF	TGCAGCTACGGGACATTCTTAGGCCATGAGCAGTTCTTC
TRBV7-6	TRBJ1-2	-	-	CANSLGALDNYGYTF	TGTGCCAACAGTTTGGGGGCCCTTGATAACTATGGCTACACCTTC
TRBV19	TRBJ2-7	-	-	CASSRDADPGAYEQYF	TGTGCCAGTAGTCGAGACGCTGATCCTGGGGCCTACGAGCAGTACTTC
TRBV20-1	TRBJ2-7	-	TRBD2	CSARGTSGEYEQYF	TGCAGTGCTAGGGGGACTAGCGGGGAGTACGAGCAGTACTTC
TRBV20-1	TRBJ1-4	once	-	CSASLRVNEKLFF	TGCAGTGCTAGTCTCAGGGTAAATGAAAAACTGTTTTTT
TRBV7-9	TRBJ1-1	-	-	CASSFATIEAFF	TGTGCCAGCAGCTTCGCTACGATTGAAGCTTTCTTT
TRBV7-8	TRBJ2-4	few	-	CASSLLDIGAKNIQYF	TGTGCCAGCAGTTTACTAGACATAGGAGCCAAAAACATTCAGTACTTC
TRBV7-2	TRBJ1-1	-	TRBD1	CASSTGTGFTEAFF	TGTGCCAGCAGCACCGGGACAGGGTTTACTGAAGCTTTCTTT
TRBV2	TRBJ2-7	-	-	CASNWEPGSSYEQYF	TGTGCCAGCAATTGGGAGCCTGGGAGCTCCTACGAGCAGTACTTC
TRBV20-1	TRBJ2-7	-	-	CSAQQGGYEQYF	TGCAGTGCTCAGCAGGGAGGCTACGAGCAGTACTTC
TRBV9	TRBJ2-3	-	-	CASSNPRPGHLASTDTQYF	TGTGCCAGCAGTAACCCACGACCCGGACACCTCGCCAGCACAGATACGCAGTATTTT
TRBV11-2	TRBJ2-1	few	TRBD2	CASSDRGRASYNEQFF	TGTGCCAGCAGCGACCGGGGGAGGGCCTCCTACAATGAGCAGTTCTTC
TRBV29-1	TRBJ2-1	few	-	CSVAGRQTPRHEQFF	TGCAGCGTTGCCGGGAGACAAACTCCAAGGCATGAGCAGTTCTTC
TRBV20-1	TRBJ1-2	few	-	CSATKGDYGYTF	TGCAGTGCCACGAAAGGAGACTATGGCTACACCTTC
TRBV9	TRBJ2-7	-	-	CASSVNPLRGEQYF	TGTGCCAGCAGCGTCAACCCCCTGAGAGGGGAGCAGTACTTC
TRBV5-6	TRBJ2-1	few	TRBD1	CASSRQGGHNEQFF	TGTGCCAGCAGCCGACAGGGCGGACACAATGAGCAGTTCTTC
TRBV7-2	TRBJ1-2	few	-	CASSLGLRSVNYGYTF	TGTGCCAGCAGCTTAGGTCTCCGGAGTGTTAACTATGGCTACACCTTC
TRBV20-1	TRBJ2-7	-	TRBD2	CSAGLAGVYEQYF	TGCAGTGCTGGACTAGCGGGGGTCTACGAGCAGTACTTC
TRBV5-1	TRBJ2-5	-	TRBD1	CASSQRTGTSGETQYF	TGCGCCAGCAGCCAAAGGACAGGGACCTCGGGGGAGACCCAGTACTTC
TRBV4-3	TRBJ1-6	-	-	CASSQDPNLGPWGYNSPLHF	TGCGCCAGCAGCCAAGATCCAAATCTCGGACCCTGGGGATATAATTCACCCCTCCACTTT
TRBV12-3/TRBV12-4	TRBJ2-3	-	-	CASSPAPAADTQYF	TGTGCCAGCAGTCCCGCCCCGGCGGCAGATACGCAGTATTTT
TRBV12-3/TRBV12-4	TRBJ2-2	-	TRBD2	CASSLGSTSGGVSGELFF	TGTGCCAGCAGTCTCGGATCGACTAGCGGGGGGGTTTCCGGGGAGCTGTTTTTT
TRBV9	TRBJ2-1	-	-	CASSSKGEQFF	TGTGCCAGCAGCTCAAAAGGGGAGCAGTTCTTC
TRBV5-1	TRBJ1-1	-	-	CASSLVQTGLGAFF	TGTGCCAGCAGCTTGGTCCAGACGGGCTTAGGAGCTTTCTTT
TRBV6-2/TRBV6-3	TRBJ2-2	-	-	CASSFRIGELFF	TGTGCCAGCAGTTTCCGAATCGGGGAGCTGTTTTTT
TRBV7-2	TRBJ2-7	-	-	CASSLARPASYEQYF	TGTGCCAGCAGCTTAGCGCGTCCAGCCTCCTACGAGCAGTACTTC
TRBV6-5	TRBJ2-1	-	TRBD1	CASGDRAQFF	TGTGCCAGCGGGGACAGGGCGCAGTTCTTC
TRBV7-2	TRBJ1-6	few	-	CASSLERVSPLHF	TGTGCCAGCAGCTTAGAGCGGGTCTCACCCCTCCACTTT
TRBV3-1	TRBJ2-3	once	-	CASSHPRGWDTRYF	TGTGCCAGCAGCCACCCTAGAGGTTGGGATACGCGGTATTTT
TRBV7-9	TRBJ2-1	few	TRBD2	CASSSTSAETQFF	TGTGCCAGCAGCTCAACTAGCGCGGAGACCCAGTTCTTC
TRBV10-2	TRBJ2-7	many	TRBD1	CASSESGQGAHEQYF	TGCGCCAGCAGTGAGTCGGGCCAGGGGGCCCACGAGCAGTACTTC
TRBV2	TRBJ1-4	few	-	CASRGPGTLEKLFF	TGTGCCAGCAGGGGCCCGGGGACCCTTGAAAAACTGTTTTTT
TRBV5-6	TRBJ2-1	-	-	CASSFNDLNNEQFF	TGTGCCAGCAGCTTTAACGACCTAAACAATGAGCAGTTCTTC
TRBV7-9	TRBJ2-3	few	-	CASSLQGRADTQYF	TGTGCCAGCAGCTTACAAGGCCGCGCAGATACGCAGTATTTT
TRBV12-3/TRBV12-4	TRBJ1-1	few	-	CASSSFPVDPGLKNTEAFF	TGTGCCAGCAGTTCGTTCCCGGTGGACCCGGGACTAAAGAACACTGAAGCTTTCTTT
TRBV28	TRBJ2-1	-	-	CASSFMSGVGLHNEQFF	TGTGCCAGCAGTTTCATGTCGGGAGTGGGTCTTCACAATGAGCAGTTCTTC
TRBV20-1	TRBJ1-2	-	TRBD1	CSATSPDRGFGYTF	TGCAGTGCTACTAGTCCGGACAGGGGATTTGGCTACACCTTC
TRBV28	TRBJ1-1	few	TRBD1	CASSPSTGAAAEAFF	TGTGCCAGCAGTCCGTCGACAGGGGCAGCTGCTGAAGCTTTCTTT
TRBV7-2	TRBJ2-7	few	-	CTSSTRSYYEQYF	TGTACCAGCAGCACGCGGTCTTACTACGAGCAGTACTTC
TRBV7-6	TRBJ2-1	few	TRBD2	CASSLKGVTSGVHEQFF	TGTGCCAGCAGCTTAAAGGGGGTCACTAGCGGGGTTCATGAGCAGTTCTTC
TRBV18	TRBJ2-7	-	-	CVSSSWTAQLYEQYF	TGTGTCAGCTCATCCTGGACAGCTCAGCTCTACGAGCAGTACTTC
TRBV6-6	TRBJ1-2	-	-	CASSYWGADGYTF	TGTGCCAGCAGTTACTGGGGGGCGGATGGCTACACCTTC
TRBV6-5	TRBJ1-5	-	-	CASRANSNQPQHF	TGTGCCAGCAGGGCCAATAGCAATCAGCCCCAGCATTTT
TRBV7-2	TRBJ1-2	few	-	CASTPGAAYGYTF	TGTGCCAGCACCCCTGGGGCAGCCTATGGCTACACCTTC